Listed below are T cell receptor beta chains from one sample, sequenced in a study of beta chain features in type 1 diabetes. The table came from immunoSEQ multiplex PCR; TCRdb's copy has only in-frame clones and leaves some out. Of 850,000 to 900,000 clones in the sample, roughly 15% were seen once. Sequencing input: naive CD4+ T cells from blood. The receptors shown here come from a woman younger than 35 in good health. The CDR3 runs from the conserved cysteine through the conserved F or W. Where a row states a size, it is once, few, many or the class of an expanded clone; other rows omit it.

len	abundance	j_gene	v_gene	CDR3aa
13	few	TRBJ2-7	TRBV7-2	CASSWDRVYEQYF
14	-	TRBJ1-1	TRBV9	CASSGGLSNTEAFF
9	few	TRBJ2-5	TRBV15	CATTETQYF
13	few	TRBJ2-2	TRBV29-1	CSAGQALTGELFF
12	-	TRBJ1-2	TRBV2	CASTIRGLSYTF
15	few	TRBJ2-1	TRBV4-3	CASSQEPGIYNEQFF
15	-	TRBJ2-1	TRBV7-9	CASSLRSGSYNEQFF
13	-	TRBJ2-3	TRBV29-1	CSAKQGASDTQYF
20	-	TRBJ2-1	TRBV10-3	CAISESTGVRELSSYNEQFF
13	-	TRBJ1-5	TRBV19	CASSPGGHQPQHF
16	-	TRBJ2-7	TRBV6-6	CASSPPRTSGTVEQYF
13	few	TRBJ2-5	TRBV15	CATSRVSLETQYF
14	few	TRBJ1-5	TRBV7-2	CASSSQQGWQPQHF
16	few	TRBJ2-3	TRBV7-2	CASSPHSGSNTDTQYF
14	few	TRBJ1-1	TRBV5-1	CASSLVPPNTEAFF
15	few	TRBJ1-1	TRBV5-1	CASSWEGLMNTEAFF
18	few	TRBJ2-7	TRBV4-3	CASSPSPGTGGVGYEQYF
15	-	TRBJ2-3	TRBV4-1	CASILASGSTDTQYF
16	few	TRBJ2-3	TRBV13	CASSQVSGRLTDTQYF
15	-	TRBJ1-5	TRBV18	CASSPRSNSNQPQHF
15	few	TRBJ1-1	TRBV7-2	CASSLRPGVSTEAFF
16	few	TRBJ1-4	TRBV5-8	CASSLVQAGEGEKLFF
13	few	TRBJ2-5	TRBV28	CASRLGQQETQYF
19	many	TRBJ2-3	TRBV10-3	CAISDHIVGHLVPTDTQYF
16	few	TRBJ2-5	TRBV15	CATSRRVGSASETQYF
14	-	TRBJ1-1	TRBV29-1	CSVGGKARTGEAFF